The 29 T cell receptor beta chains given below trace back to one sample, sequenced in a study of T-cell reconstitution after alpha-beta-depleted transplantation in children. Preparation of the TCRbeta library used unique molecular identifiers. TCRdb recomputed calls from the PCR reads with MiXCR, one row per CDR3 protein. The table has about 470,000 distinct CDR3 sequences, about 45% seen once; the top ten hold under 30%. Source: PBMCs, taken before TCRalphabeta/CD19-depleted stem cell transplant. These receptors came from a girl aged 2-10 years with aplastic anemia, due to receive a stem cell transplant.

V and J are TRBV5-1 and TRBJ2-3; D is uncertain. This CDR3 is built from 11 residues. V shed 10 bases and J shed 3 bases, with 9 bases lying between them. Germline assignment: CDR1 SGHRS and CDR2 YFSETQ. The CDR3 reads CASQLTDTQYF. CDR3 DNA sequence: TGCGCCTCACAGCTAACAGATACGCAGTATTTT.

This clonotype occurred many times. This chain uses TRBV29-1 with TRBJ2-5, with 8 bases matching TRBD1. J gave up 4 bases and V 7 bases, and 8 bases lay outside the gene matches. The CDR3 length is 13 residues. CDR1 is SQVTM and CDR2 is ANQGSEA in the germline V gene. The chain's CDR3 is CSAERTGPETQYF. The CDR3 DNA is TGCAGCGCCGAGAGGACAGGGCCAGAGACCCAGTACTTC.

This clonotype has only a few counts. This chain links TRBV2 with TRBJ1-2, with a possible D match to TRBD1 (5 bases). V lost 4 bases, J lost 8 bases, and 20 bases lay in between. Germline lookup yields CDR1 SNHLY and CDR2 FYNNEI. CDR3 size: 15 residues. CDR3 sequence (DNA): TGTGCCAGCAGTGGAGTTAAAGGGGTTGTGGGAGGCTACACCTTC. Translated: CASSGVKGVVGGYTF.

The rearrangement joins TRBV6-1 to TRBJ2-2; D not resolved. V was pared by 4 bases and J by 3 bases, with 9 bases between. The CDR3 is 14 residues long. Germline CDR1 and CDR2: MNHNS and SASEGT. CDR3 DNA: TGTGCCAGCAGTGGAGGATCGGACACCGGGGAGCTGTTTTTT. Translation gives CASSGGSDTGELFF.

A few counts support this clonotype. The chain combines TRBV5-1 with TRBJ2-5, with D hard to call. The CDR3 totals 13 residues. Germline CDR1 SGHRS, CDR2 YFSETQ. V lost 2 bases and J lost 4, with 9 bases in between. The CDR3 is CASSLTARETQYF. The CDR3 nucleotides are TGCGCCAGCAGCTTAACGGCGAGAGAGACCCAGTACTTC.

This clonotype appeared a few times. The chain is built from TRBV20-1 and TRBJ2-7; 11 bases map to TRBD2. Per the germline V gene, CDR1 is DFQATT and CDR2 is SNEGSKA (reference sequence). The CDR3 is made up of 16 amino acids. The CDR3 loop is CSLPSGTSGSSYEQYF. CDR3 DNA: TGCAGCCTTCCCTCGGGGACTAGCGGAAGCTCCTACGAGCAGTACTTC.

V is TRBV24-1 and J is TRBJ2-7; D may be TRBD1 (6 bases). This CDR3 has 13 amino acids. V lost 11 bases and J 3 bases, leaving 16 bases between the germline ends. Germline CDR1 reads KGHDR; CDR2 reads SFDVKD. In DNA, the CDR3 is TGTGCCAATTACGACAGGAGCCTCTACGAGCAGTACTTC. The encoded protein is CANYDRSLYEQYF.

The table lists this clonotype with many counts. V usage is TRBV7-8 and J usage is TRBJ2-3; TRBD2 is a possible D gene (5 bases). Looked up from germline, CDR1 is SGHVS and CDR2 is FQNEAQ. Trimming pared 5 bases from V and 4 bases from J, leaving 10 bases between. CDR3 length: 13 amino acids. CDR3 coding DNA: TGTGCCAGCAGCCCCCTCGGGGCAGATACGCAGTATTTT. Protein product: CASSPLGADTQYF.

The chain recombines TRBV2 with TRBJ1-1, with D tentatively TRBD1 (5 bases). The CDR3 runs to 12 residues. Trimming removed 8 bases at V and 5 bases at J, with 12 bases between. From germline, CDR1 is SNHLY and CDR2 FYNNEI. CDR3 region: CASGKGRTEAFF. The CDR3 bases are TGTGCCAGCGGTAAGGGGAGGACTGAAGCTTTCTTT.

This clonotype was seen at least ten times. The chain carries TRBV12-3 or TRBV12-4 and TRBJ2-1; D is undetermined. V was pared by 2 bases and J by 5 bases, with 4 bases between. The CDR3 runs to 12 residues. Here the CDR3 reads CASSLLHNEQFF. CDR3 sequence (DNA): TGTGCCAGCAGTTTACTCCACAATGAGCAGTTCTTC.

Only a few counts were recorded for this clonotype. The chain recombines TRBV5-1 with TRBJ1-1; D remains unclear. Trimming shortened V by 1 base and J by 3 bases, and 7 bases separated the two germline ends. Germline CDR1 is SGHRS and CDR2 is YFSETQ. This CDR3 is 13 amino acids long. In DNA, the CDR3 is TGCGCCAGCAGCTTGAACGCGGACACTGAAGCTTTCTTT. Translating gives CASSLNADTEAFF.

The V gene is TRBV4-2, the J gene TRBJ2-3; D may be TRBD2 (5 bases). The V end was cut by 0 bases, the J end by 2 bases, with 18 bases between. The CDR3 totals 18 residues. CDR1 and CDR2 from the germline V gene are LGHNA and YNFKEQ. The CDR3 nucleotides read TGTGCCAGCAGCCAAGAAGGGCGAGGACTTCCGTACACAGATACGCAGTATTTT. Amino acid sequence: CASSQEGRGLPYTDTQYF.

In regard to this clonotype: One base away lies a much larger clone, so this may be a sequencing read error. The V gene is TRBV4-2, the J gene TRBJ2-2; 8 bases map to TRBD2. V was clipped by 0 bases and J by 3 bases; unmatched bases: 3. CDR3 length equals 16 residues. The germline CDR1 and CDR2 sequences are LGHNA and YNFKEQ. The CDR3 here is CASSQDVAGYTGELFF. DNA for the CDR3: TGTGCCAGCAGCCAAGACGTAGCGGGATACACCGGGGAGCTGTTTTTT.

Here the CDR3 reads CASSWLTSGYDNEQFF. DNA of the CDR3: TGTGCCAGCAGCTGGTTGACTAGCGGATACGACAATGAGCAGTTCTTC. This chain links TRBV27 with TRBJ2-1; TRBD2 matches at 9 bases. CDR1 and CDR2 from the germline V gene are MNHEY and SMNVEV (reference sequence). The V segment lost 6 bases and the J segment 5 bases; nucleotides outside the gene matches: 11. The CDR3 covers 16 residues.

The rearrangement links TRBV5-1 to TRBJ2-1; D is ambiguous. The CDR3 is made up of 15 amino acids. V was shortened by 0 bases and J by 6 bases, with 13 bases between the two germline ends. From germline, CDR1 is SGHRS and CDR2 YFSETQ. CDR3 DNA: TGCGCCAGCAGCTTGGCCGGGCACGGCCCCAATGAGCAGTTCTTC. It is translated as CASSLAGHGPNEQFF. Full variable domain (rest looked up from reference TRBV5-1 and TRBJ2-1): KAGVTQTPRYLIKTRGQQVTLSCSPISGHRSVSWYQQTPGQGLQFLFEYFSETQRNKGNFPGRFSGRQFSNSRSEMNVSTLELGDSALYLCASSLAGHGPNEQFFGPGTRLTVL.

This chain uses TRBV5-1 with TRBJ2-1; 7 bases line up with TRBD2. The CDR3 consists of 15 residues. The V gene end was trimmed by 1 base and the J gene end by 9 bases; junction bases not matched to a gene: 10. Germline assignment: CDR1 SGHRS and CDR2 YFSETQ. The CDR3 is CASSLSGGGLGEQFF. The CDR3 nucleotides read TGCGCCAGCAGCTTGTCTGGGGGAGGGCTGGGTGAGCAGTTCTTC.

This clonotype has a count of ten or more. It is unclear where the CDR3 begins or ends on the DNA, so no DNA is shown, and the CDR3 is as TCRdb lists it. The chain employs TRBV3-1 and TRBJ2-1; the table's D call, TRBD2, was not checked against the DNA. Germline-derived CDR1 and CDR2 are LGHDT and YNNKEL (reference sequence). From its first to its last residue, the CDR3 has 16 amino acids. The CDR3 protein is CASSPLAGNFGNEQFF.

The sample holds many counts of this clonotype. The rearrangement uses TRBV12-3 or TRBV12-4 and TRBJ2-5; D assignment may be TRBD1 or TRBD2 (7 bases each). V was trimmed by 4 bases and J by 1 base, leaving 16 bases between them. The CDR3 runs to 16 residues. The CDR3 spells CASSWGQGGRQETQYF. The CDR3 DNA is TGTGCCAGCAGTTGGGGCCAGGGGGGGCGCCAAGAGACCCAGTACTTC.

This clonotype was seen a few times. V gene TRBV20-1 combines with J gene TRBJ2-7, with D perhaps matching TRBD1 or TRBD2 (5 bases each). Between the trimmed V and J ends, which lost 6 bases and 1 base, there was a span of 13 bases. Germline-derived CDR1 and CDR2 are DFQATT and SNEGSKA (reference sequence). This CDR3 region has 13 residues. CDR3 DNA sequence: TGCAGTGCCAGGGACCGCAAATCCTACGAGCAGTACTTC. Amino acid sequence: CSARDRKSYEQYF.

V usage is TRBV20-1 and J usage is TRBJ2-3; D not resolved. CDR1 is DFQATT and CDR2 is SNEGSKA in the germline V gene (reference sequence). V lost 0 bases and J lost 5, with 12 bases in between. The length of the CDR3 is 14 residues. CDR3 nucleotides: TGCAGTGCTAGAGATGTCGTATCAGGAGATACGCAGTATTTT. Amino acids: CSARDVVSGDTQYF.

This clonotype was picked up many times. The V and J genes are TRBV29-1 and TRBJ1-4, with unresolved D. Germline values: CDR1 SQVTM, CDR2 ANQGSEA. This CDR3 comprises 13 residues. Trimming cost V 7 bases and J 3 bases, with 12 bases left between them. CDR3 nucleotide sequence: TGCAGCGCCTCCAGTTACTCTAATGAAAAACTGTTTTTT. This gives the protein CSASSYSNEKLFF. The entire variable domain, with the rest obtained from reference TRBV29-1 and TRBJ1-4, is as follows: SAVISQKPSRDICQRGTSLTIQCQVDSQVTMMFWYRQQPGQSLTLIATANQGSEATYESGFVIDKFPISRPNLTFSTLTVSNMSPEDSSIYLCSASSYSNEKLFFGSGTQLSVL.

This clonotype has just one count. The chain employs TRBV7-9 and TRBJ2-3; 11 bases align to TRBD1. The trim removed 6 bases at V and 5 bases at J, leaving 7 bases unmatched. Germline loops: CDR1 SEHNR, CDR2 FQNEAQ (reference sequence). This CDR3 contains 15 residues. The CDR3 region is CASSYGQGAGDTQYF. Written as DNA, the CDR3 is TGTGCCAGCAGTTACGGACAGGGGGCGGGAGATACGCAGTATTTT.

This clonotype was recorded many times. The V gene is TRBV7-2, the J gene TRBJ2-1, with unresolved D. V lost 5 bases and J lost 9, with 14 bases in between. CDR1 SGHTA and CDR2 FQGNSA come from the germline V gene. The CDR3 length is 13 residues. CDR3 DNA: TGTGCCAGCAGCGCCGCTCGGACCTCTGAGCAGTTCTTC. Amino acid sequence: CASSAARTSEQFF.

The V gene is TRBV5-1, the J gene TRBJ2-3; tentative D call: TRBD1 (5 bases). The J call is uncertain, as TRBJ1-5 better fits the DNA end. The CDR3 is 17 amino acids. From germline, CDR1 is SGHRS and CDR2 YFSETQ. CDR3 residues: CASSRGLAGSSTDTQHF. The CDR3 bases are TGCGCCAGCAGCCGGGGACTAGCGGGCTCTAGCACAGATACGCAGCATTTT.

A note on this clonotype: At one of its ends the junction is not consistent with the germline gene, which may arise from a read error. V usage is TRBV20-1 and J usage is TRBJ2-1; 10 positions match TRBD2. The CDR3 consists of 14 residues. Germline CDR1 reads DFQATT; CDR2 reads SNEGSKA (reference sequence). The CDR3 bases are TGCAGTGCTCTACTAGCGGGACGAAGCGATGACCAGTTCTTC. Its translation is CSALLAGRSDDQFF.

This chain uses TRBV28 with TRBJ2-7; no reliable D call. Trimming removed 5 bases from V and 0 bases from J, with 8 bases in between. CDR3 size: 13 residues. CDR1 and CDR2 from the germline V gene are MDHEN and SYDVKM. In DNA, the CDR3 is TGTGCCAGCAGTGGTACGGTCTCCTACGAGCAGTACTTC. It specifies CASSGTVSYEQYF.

This chain connects TRBV3-1 to TRBJ1-1; tentative D call: TRBD1 (5 bases). The CDR3 is made up of 12 amino acids. Trimming took 7 bases from V and 8 from J, leaving 14 bases between them. Germline-derived CDR1 and CDR2 are LGHDT and YNNKEL (reference sequence). CDR3 protein: CASKGPGREAFF. The CDR3 DNA is TGTGCCAGCAAGGGTCCGGGACGAGAAGCTTTCTTT.

This chain connects TRBV7-8 to TRBJ2-1; D possibly corresponds to TRBD2 (5 bases). This CDR3 has 14 amino acids. Germline values: CDR1 SGHVS, CDR2 FQNEAQ. Trimming pared 5 bases from V and 10 bases from J, leaving 18 bases between. The CDR3 DNA is TGTGCCAGCAGCCTTGGCGCGAGCGGCCGGGAGCAGTTCTTC. It codes for CASSLGASGREQFF.

This chain links TRBV18 with TRBJ2-2, with 10 positions matching TRBD1. In germline, CDR1 is KGHSH, CDR2 LQKENI. V lost 3 bases and J lost 5; bases outside the gene matches: 6. The CDR3 is 16 residues long. The chain's CDR3 is CASSPQTGGKTGELFF. CDR3 in DNA: TGTGCCAGCTCACCTCAGACAGGGGGCAAGACCGGGGAGCTGTTTTTT. The variable domain in full, completed from reference TRBV18 and TRBJ2-2, reads NAGVMQNPRHLVRRRGQEARLRCSPMKGHSHVYWYRQLPEEGLKFMVYLQKENIIDESGMPKERFSAEFPKEGPSILRIQQVVRGDSAAYFCASSPQTGGKTGELFFGEGSRLTVL.